What follows describes a single T cell receptor beta chain. The table came from immunoSEQ multiplex PCR; TCRdb's copy has only in-frame clones and leaves some out. The table has tens of thousands of clones, 84% seen once. This sample stems from a study of PD-L1 blockade in urothelial cancer. Overall study context: Most patients, about 85% of the roughly 30, were males with bladder-origin cancer. Patients' prior chemotherapy regimens numbered 0 to 3.

Time point denoted: pretreatment peripheral blood. V lost 0 bases to trimming and J lost 5 bases; unmatched junction nucleotides: 5. Germline V gives CDR1 SGHRS, CDR2 YFSETQ. This CDR3 has 14 residues. This chain joins TRBV5-1 and TRBJ2-7; 7 nucleotides match TRBD2. Sequencing was performed on PBMCs, taken around atezolizumab (anti-PD-L1) treatment. The sequence came from a woman in her seventies with urothelial cancer. The chain's CDR3 is CASSLGLALHEQYF. The DNA for the CDR3 is TGCGCCAGCAGCTTGGGACTAGCTTTACACGAGCAGTACTTC.